The 20 T cell receptor beta chains below were found in one sample sequenced in a study of tissue T cells after allogeneic stem cell transplantation. Sequencing used immunoSEQ multiplex PCR; TCRdb keeps in-frame clones, though not all of them. The profile covers more than 2,500 clones, with roughly 40% appearing a single time and approximately 19% taken by the ten largest. Time point specified: mouse harvest day 14 after allogeneic transplant. The graft held 10^6 splenic CD5+ T cells and 10^7 T-cell-depleted bone marrow cells. The sequencing sample was made of gut tissue. All receptors derive from a female BALB/c mouse given C57BL/6 T cells with graft-versus-host disease after an allogeneic hematopoietic cell transplant.

This clone was counted a few times. Gene names and germline match the mouse. Read data end 1 residue before the CDR3 end; the end is taken from the germline J gene. V and J are TRBV1 and TRBJ2-7, with D unresolved. V lost 0 bases and J lost 0, with 6 bases in between. Germline-derived CDR1 and CDR2 are NSQYPW and LRSPGD (reference sequence). The length of the CDR3 is 14 residues. The CDR3 protein is CTCSAEQSSYEQYF. The sequenced CDR3 bases are TGCACCTGCAGTGCAGAGCAGAGCTCCTATGAACAGTAC.

In regard to this clone: Gene names denote mouse genes. The read comes to an end 1 residue before the CDR3 does, leaving the germline J gene to fill in the end. This rearrangement joins TRBV26 to TRBJ2-5; perhaps TRBD1 as D (6 bases). The CDR3 spans 12 residues. Germline values: CDR1 KGHPV, CDR2 FQNQEV (reference sequence). The V gene lost 6 bases and the J gene lost 4 bases, with 8 bases spanning the gap. The DNA read from the CDR3 is TGTGCCAGCAGCCGGACAGAAGACACCCAGTAC. Amino acids: CASSRTEDTQY. Given in full, the CDR3 is CASSRTEDTQYF.

With regard to this clone: Gene names follow the mouse nomenclature. From the germline J gene comes the end of the CDR3, since the read stops 1 residue before it. J is TRBJ1-1 and V is TRBV23. CDR1 is KGHTA and CDR2 is FQNQQP in the germline V gene. The CDR3 is 13 residues long. CDR3 bases read: TGCTCCAGCAGTCAATCACGGAACACAGAAGTCTTC. This sequence encodes CSSSQSRNTEVF. The entire CDR3 protein reads CSSSQSRNTEVFF.

This clone was recorded once. Any gene name here is a mouse gene name. The CDR3 sequence: CASGDAQHQNTLYF. The covered CDR3 bases are TGTGCCAGCGGTGATGCACAACATCAAAACACCTTGTAC. The chain recombines TRBV13-2 with TRBJ2-4, with unresolved D. With the read ending 1 residue before the CDR3 end, the germline J gene is used to fill in that end. The CDR3 contains 14 residues. Per germline, CDR1 NNHNN and CDR2 SYGAGS (reference sequence). V was cut by 0 bases and J by 2 bases, with 7 bases left in between.

As to this clone: Mouse names are used for the genes. The read ends 1 residue early relative to the CDR3; the germline J gene fills the gap. This chain connects TRBV13-1 to TRBJ2-7; TRBD2 aligns across 8 bases. Germline lookup yields CDR1 NSHNY and CDR2 SYGAGN. V shed 2 bases, J shed 4 bases, and the junction held 5 bases outside the gene matches. The CDR3 totals 14 residues. The sequenced CDR3 bases are TGTGCCAGCAGTGAGGGGGGGGGCCCGTATGAACAGTAC. Translating gives CASSEGGGPYEQY. The complete CDR3 protein is CASSEGGGPYEQYF.

Details on this clone: Mouse names are used for the genes. The sequence runs out 1 residue before the end of the CDR3; the remainder is reconstructed from the germline J gene. V gene TRBV26 combines with J gene TRBJ2-2; D unresolved. The V gene's germline CDR1 is KGHPV and CDR2 FQNQEV (reference sequence). V was pared by 5 bases and J by 4 bases, with 5 bases between. This CDR3 is built from 12 residues. Incomplete CDR3 DNA: TGTGCCAGCAGTGGTGCCACCGGGCAGCTCTAC. The encoded protein is CASSGATGQLY. The entire CDR3 reads CASSGATGQLYF.

As concerns this clone: Mouse gene names apply. The read stops 1 residue short of the end of the CDR3; the missing end is completed from the germline J gene. The chain links TRBV16 to TRBJ1-1; 8 bases fit TRBD1. CDR1 and CDR2 (germline): SGHSA, FRNQAP. The ends lost 5 bases at V and 2 bases at J; junction bases unmatched: 4. This CDR3 has 14 residues. The CDR3 protein is CASSTDRGNTEVFF. The covered CDR3 bases are TGTGCAAGCAGCACCGACAGGGGTAACACAGAAGTCTTC.

Worth noting for this clone: The likely explanation is a read error, given a far larger clone one base away. Gene names follow the mouse nomenclature. The read terminates 1 residue ahead of where the CDR3 ends, so the germline J gene completes it. Other nucleotide sequences in the sample specify the same CDR3. The gene calls are TRBV3 and TRBJ2-7; TRBD1 matches at 8 bases. Germline CDR1 and CDR2: SNHLY and FYNGKV (reference sequence). The CDR3 loop spans 13 amino acids. Trimming removed 3 bases from V and 3 bases from J; junction bases left unmatched: 1. CDR3 loop: CASSFGTGYEQYF. Partial CDR3 DNA: TGTGCCAGCAGCTTTGGGACAGGCTATGAACAGTAC.

There are a few counts of this clone. Mouse gene names and germline throughout. The CDR3 is cut off 1 residue early in the read; its end comes from the germline J gene. The V and J genes are TRBV12-1 and TRBJ2-5, with TRBD2 matching 7 bases. CDR3 size: 14 residues. The V segment lost 4 bases and the J segment 2 bases; nucleotides outside the gene matches: 5. Per the germline V gene, CDR1 is SGHSN and CDR2 is HYEKVE. The CDR3: CASSLWGVQDTQYF. The covered CDR3 bases are TGTGCCAGCTCCCTTTGGGGGGTCCAAGACACCCAGTAC.

As for this clone: Any gene name here is a mouse gene name. The part of the CDR3 DNA that was read is TGTGCCTGGAGTCTGGGGGGTTCCAACGAAAGATTATTT. Translated, it gives CAWSLGGSNERLF. The full-length CDR3 reads as CAWSLGGSNERLFF. This chain joins TRBV31 and TRBJ1-4; D perhaps matches TRBD1 (5 bases). The read terminates 1 residue ahead of where the CDR3 ends, so the germline J gene completes it. The CDR3 spans 14 residues. Germline V gene lookup returns CDR1 GKSSPN and CDR2 SITVG. The V gene lost 0 bases and the J gene lost 1 base, with 6 bases spanning the gap. The entire variable domain, with the rest obtained from reference TRBV31 and TRBJ1-4, is as follows: AQTIHQWPVAEIKAVGSPLSLGCTIKGKSSPNLYWYWQATGGTLQQLFYSITVGQVESVVQLNLSASRPKDDQFILSTEKLLLSHSGFYLCAWSLGGSNERLFFGHGTKLSVL.

In its sample, this clone ranks as medium-sized (0.01 to 0.1%). Mouse names are used for the genes. The sequence runs out 1 residue before the end of the CDR3; the remainder is reconstructed from the germline J gene. This rearrangement joins TRBV31 to TRBJ2-3; TRBD1 is a possible D gene (6 bases). The CDR3 sequence is 14 residues long. Germline CDR1 GKSSPN, CDR2 SITVG. V dropped 0 bases and J dropped 2 bases, with 9 bases sitting between them. Partial CDR3 DNA: TGTGCCTGGAGTCTTCAGGGGAATGCAGAAACGCTGTAT. This codes for CAWSLQGNAETLY. Given in full, the CDR3 is CAWSLQGNAETLYF.

This clone ranks as large. The listed genes are named as in mouse. Read sequence stops 1 residue before the CDR3 end, and the germline J gene provides the missing end. The chain couples TRBV26 to TRBJ2-5; 10 bases agree with TRBD1. In germline, CDR1 is KGHPV, CDR2 FQNQEV (reference sequence). The V segment lost 3 bases and the J segment 7 bases; nucleotides outside the gene matches: 7. This CDR3 has 15 amino acids. Incomplete CDR3 DNA: TGTGCCAGCAGTCTAGGGACAGGGGTCACTTACACCCAGTAC. Its protein product is CASSLGTGVTYTQY. The entire CDR3 is CASSLGTGVTYTQYF.

Points on this clone: The gene symbols are mouse symbols. CDR3 DNA (partial): TGTGCCTGGGGACAAGATAGTGCAGAAACGCTGTAT. The encoded protein is CAWGQDSAETLY. The complete CDR3 protein is CAWGQDSAETLYF. The chain links TRBV31 to TRBJ2-3, with a possible D match to TRBD1 (5 bases). The read ends 1 residue before the CDR3 terminus; that terminus is restored from the germline J gene. The CDR3 totals 13 residues. V dropped 5 bases and J dropped 0 bases, with 9 bases sitting between them. Germline CDR1 reads GKSSPN; CDR2 reads SITVG.

As regards this clone: The genes and germline here are from mouse. The missing CDR3 end, 1 residue past where the read stops, is filled in from the germline J gene. The J gene is TRBJ2-5, the V gene TRBV12-2; 7 bases are a match to TRBD2. Germline V CDR1 and CDR2: SGHLS, HYDKME. J was trimmed by 0 bases and V by 4 bases; bases with no gene match: 3. This CDR3 contains 14 residues. Incomplete CDR3 DNA: TGTGCCAGCTCCCCTGGGGGTAACCAAGACACCCAGTAC. It translates to CASSPGGNQDTQY. The whole CDR3 reads CASSPGGNQDTQYF.

As regards this clone: Genes here carry mouse names. The missing CDR3 end, 1 residue past where the read stops, is filled in from the germline J gene. The V and J genes are TRBV23 and TRBJ2-1. The length of the CDR3 is 14 residues. Looked up from germline, CDR1 is KGHTA and CDR2 is FQNQQP. CDR3 protein: CSSSQGRNYAEQFF. The sequenced part of the CDR3 DNA is TGCTCCAGCAGTCAAGGACGAAACTATGCTGAGCAGTTC.

As for this clone: The gene symbols are mouse symbols. The read falls 1 residue short of the CDR3 end, and the missing part is taken from the germline J gene. The chain employs TRBV26 and TRBJ2-5; tentatively, D is TRBD1 (6 bases). The germline V gene has CDR1 KGHPV and CDR2 FQNQEV (reference sequence). This CDR3 region has 13 residues. V was trimmed by 4 bases and J by 3 bases, leaving 8 bases between them. CDR3: CASSPGQQDTQYF. Incomplete CDR3 DNA: TGTGCCAGCAGTCCGGGACAACAAGACACCCAGTAC. The variable domain in full, with the rest retrieved from reference TRBV26 and TRBJ2-5, is NSKVIQTPRYLVKGQGQKAKMRCIPEKGHPVVFWYQQNKNNEFKFLINFQNQEVLQQIDMTEKRFSAECPSNSPCSLEIQSSEAGDSALYLCASSPGQQDTQYFGPGTRLLVL.

In its sample, this clone was seen once. The gene names here belong to mouse. The sequenced fragment ends 1 residue before the CDR3 boundary, so the rest is inferred from the germline J gene. This chain connects TRBV12-1 to TRBJ2-7, with 11 bases identical to TRBD2. The junction had 6 bases not matched to a gene; V was cut back by 6 bases and J by 0 bases. Germline CDR1 is SGHSN and CDR2 is HYEKVE. The CDR3 is made up of 15 amino acids. CDR3 protein: CASSRTGGHSYEQYF. CDR3 bases read: TGTGCCAGCAGTCGGACTGGGGGGCACTCCTATGAACAGTAC.

In the case of this clone: Gene names and germline match the mouse. Read coverage stops 1 residue before the CDR3 terminus; the germline J gene supplies the remainder. The chain uses TRBV26 and TRBJ2-5; D possibly corresponds to TRBD2 (6 bases). This CDR3 has 14 residues. Trimming removed 2 bases from V and 0 bases from J, with 6 bases in between. Germline loops: CDR1 KGHPV, CDR2 FQNQEV (reference sequence). The CDR3 spells CASSLGLNQDTQYF. The covered CDR3 bases are TGTGCCAGCAGTCTGGGACTGAACCAAGACACCCAGTAC.

Worth noting for this clone: Gene names are the mouse ones. Read data end 1 residue before the CDR3 end; the end is taken from the germline J gene. The genes are TRBV16 and TRBJ2-4; 10 nucleotides align to TRBD2. The junction had 1 base not matched to a gene; V was cut back by 0 bases and J by 1 base. The CDR3 consists of 16 residues. Per the germline V gene, CDR1 is SGHSA and CDR2 is FRNQAP. Partial CDR3 DNA: TGTGCAAGCAGCTTAGACTGGGGGGGCGGTCAAAACACCTTGTAC. Encoded protein: CASSLDWGGGQNTLY. The full CDR3 sequence reads CASSLDWGGGQNTLYF.

In the case of this clone: Genes and germline are mouse. The sequence runs out 1 residue before the end of the CDR3; the remainder is reconstructed from the germline J gene. The chain couples TRBV2 to TRBJ2-7; no clear D. The germline CDR1 and CDR2 sequences are LGHNA and YSYQKL. The CDR3 is 13 residues long. Trimming took off 0 bases at V and 3 bases at J, with 6 bases between the two ends. The chain's CDR3 is CASSQDRDYEQYF. CDR3 DNA (partial): TGTGCCAGCAGCCAAGATCGGGACTATGAACAGTAC.